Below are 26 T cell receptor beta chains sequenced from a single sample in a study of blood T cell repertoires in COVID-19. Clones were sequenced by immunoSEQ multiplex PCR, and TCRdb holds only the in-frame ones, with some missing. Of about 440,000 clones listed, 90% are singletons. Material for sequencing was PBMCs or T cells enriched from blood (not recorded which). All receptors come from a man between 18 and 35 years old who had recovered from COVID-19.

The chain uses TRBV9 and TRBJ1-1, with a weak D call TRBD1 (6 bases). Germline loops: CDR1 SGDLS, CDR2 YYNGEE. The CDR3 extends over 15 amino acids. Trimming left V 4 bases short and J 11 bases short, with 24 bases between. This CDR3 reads CASSPWTAGALEAFF. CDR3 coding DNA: TGTGCCAGCAGCCCCTGGACAGCCGGCGCCCTTGAGGCTTTCTTT.

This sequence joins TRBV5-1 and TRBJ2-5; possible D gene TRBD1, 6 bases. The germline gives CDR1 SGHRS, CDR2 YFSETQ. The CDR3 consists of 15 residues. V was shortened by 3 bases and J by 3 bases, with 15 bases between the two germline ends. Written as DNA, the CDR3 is TGCGCCAGCAGCTACGAAGCAGGGGCGGAAGAGACCCAGTACTTC. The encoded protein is CASSYEAGAEETQYF.

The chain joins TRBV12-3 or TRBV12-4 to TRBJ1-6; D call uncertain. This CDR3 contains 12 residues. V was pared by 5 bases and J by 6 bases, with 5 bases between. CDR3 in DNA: TGTGCCAGCAGTCTCTTTAATTCACCCCTCCACTTT. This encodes CASSLFNSPLHF.

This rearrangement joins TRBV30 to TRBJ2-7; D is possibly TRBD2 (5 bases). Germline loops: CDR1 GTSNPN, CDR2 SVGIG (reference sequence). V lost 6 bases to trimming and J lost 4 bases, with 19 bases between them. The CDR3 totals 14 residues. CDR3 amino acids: CACAPPGSVYEQYF. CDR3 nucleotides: TGTGCCTGTGCCCCTCCGGGGAGTGTTTACGAGCAGTACTTC.

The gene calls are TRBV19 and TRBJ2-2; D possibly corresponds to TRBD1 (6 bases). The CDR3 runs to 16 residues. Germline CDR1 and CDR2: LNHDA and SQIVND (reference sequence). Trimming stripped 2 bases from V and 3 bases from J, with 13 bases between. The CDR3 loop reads CASSIWLGADTGELFF. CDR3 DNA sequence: TGTGCCAGTAGTATATGGTTGGGGGCCGACACCGGGGAGCTGTTTTTT.

CDR3 bases: TGTGCCAGCAGCTTGGGGACTAGCGGACCCTACGAGCAGTACTTC. It yields the protein CASSLGTSGPYEQYF. The chain has TRBV5-4 and TRBJ2-7, with 10 bases that match TRBD2. The V segment lost 0 bases and the J segment 2 bases; nucleotides outside the gene matches: 2. The CDR3 has 15 residues. Germline CDR1 reads SGHNT; CDR2 reads YYREEE (reference sequence).

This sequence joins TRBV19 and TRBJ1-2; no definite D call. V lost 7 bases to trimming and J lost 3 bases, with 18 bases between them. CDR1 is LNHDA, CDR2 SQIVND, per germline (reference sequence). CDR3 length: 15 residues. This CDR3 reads CASNRPSGFDYGYTF. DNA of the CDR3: TGTGCCAGTAACCGCCCTTCAGGTTTCGACTATGGCTACACCTTC.

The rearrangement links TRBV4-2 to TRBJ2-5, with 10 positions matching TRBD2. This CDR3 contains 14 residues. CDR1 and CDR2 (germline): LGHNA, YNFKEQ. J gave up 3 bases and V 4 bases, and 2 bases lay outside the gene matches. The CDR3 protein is CASSRLAGEETQYF. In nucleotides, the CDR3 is TGTGCCAGCAGCCGGCTAGCGGGAGAAGAGACCCAGTACTTC.

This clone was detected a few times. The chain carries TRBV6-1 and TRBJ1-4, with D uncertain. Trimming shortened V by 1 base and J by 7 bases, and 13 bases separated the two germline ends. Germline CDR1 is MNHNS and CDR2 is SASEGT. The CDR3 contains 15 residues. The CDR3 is CASSEGKGAGEKLFF. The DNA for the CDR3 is TGTGCCAGCAGTGAAGGGAAGGGCGCGGGTGAAAAACTGTTTTTT.

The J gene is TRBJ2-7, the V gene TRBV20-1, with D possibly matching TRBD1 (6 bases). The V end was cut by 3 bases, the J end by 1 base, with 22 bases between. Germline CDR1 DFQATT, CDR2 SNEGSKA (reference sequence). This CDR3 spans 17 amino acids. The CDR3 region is CSASSYRVSSGSYEQYF. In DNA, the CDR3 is TGCAGTGCTAGTTCCTACAGGGTGAGCTCAGGGTCCTACGAGCAGTACTTC.

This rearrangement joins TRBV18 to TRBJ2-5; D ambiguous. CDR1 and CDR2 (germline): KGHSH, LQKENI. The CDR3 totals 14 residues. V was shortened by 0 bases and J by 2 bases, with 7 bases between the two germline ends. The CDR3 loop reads CASSPPSLQETQYF. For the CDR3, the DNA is TGTGCCAGCTCACCACCGAGTCTTCAAGAGACCCAGTACTTC. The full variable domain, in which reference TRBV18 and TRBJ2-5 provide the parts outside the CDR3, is NAGVMQNPRHLVRRRGQEARLRCSPMKGHSHVYWYRQLPEEGLKFMVYLQKENIIDESGMPKERFSAEFPKEGPSILRIQQVVRGDSAAYFCASSPPSLQETQYFGPGTRLLVL.

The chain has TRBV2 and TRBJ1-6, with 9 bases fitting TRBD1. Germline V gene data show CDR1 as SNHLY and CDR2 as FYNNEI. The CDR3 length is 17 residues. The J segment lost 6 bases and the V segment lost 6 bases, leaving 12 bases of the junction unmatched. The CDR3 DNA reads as TGTGCCAGCAGGGACAGGGACAGGGCGACGGGTAATTCACCCCTCCACTTT. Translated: CASRDRDRATGNSPLHF.

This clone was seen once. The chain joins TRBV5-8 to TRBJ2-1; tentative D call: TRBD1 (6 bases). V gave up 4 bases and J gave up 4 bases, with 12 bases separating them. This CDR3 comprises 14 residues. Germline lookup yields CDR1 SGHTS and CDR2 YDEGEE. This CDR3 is CASSTGLVYNEQFF. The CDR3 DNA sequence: TGTGCCAGCAGCACAGGGCTAGTTTACAATGAGCAGTTCTTC.

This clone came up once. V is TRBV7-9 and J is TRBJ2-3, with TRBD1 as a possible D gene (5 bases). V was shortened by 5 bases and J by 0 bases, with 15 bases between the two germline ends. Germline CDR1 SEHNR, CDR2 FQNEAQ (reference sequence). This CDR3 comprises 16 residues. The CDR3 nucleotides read TGTGCCAGCAGCCCAGCCCGGCAGGGTAGCACAGATACGCAGTATTTT. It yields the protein CASSPARQGSTDTQYF.

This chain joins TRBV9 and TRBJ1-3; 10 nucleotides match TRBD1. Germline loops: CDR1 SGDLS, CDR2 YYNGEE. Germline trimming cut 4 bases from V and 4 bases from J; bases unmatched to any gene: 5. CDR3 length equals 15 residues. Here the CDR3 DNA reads TGTGCCAGCAGCTTCGCGGGACAGGGGGGAAACACCATATATTTT. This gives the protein CASSFAGQGGNTIYF.

In nucleotides, the CDR3 is TGTGCCAGCAGCGTTTTCGGGACTAGCGGGAAGGATGAGCAGTTCTTC. Translated, it gives CASSVFGTSGKDEQFF. This rearrangement joins TRBV9 to TRBJ2-1; 13 nucleotides match TRBD2. CDR1 is SGDLS and CDR2 is YYNGEE in the germline V gene. This CDR3 has 16 residues. J gave up 8 bases and V 2 bases, and 7 bases lay outside the gene matches.

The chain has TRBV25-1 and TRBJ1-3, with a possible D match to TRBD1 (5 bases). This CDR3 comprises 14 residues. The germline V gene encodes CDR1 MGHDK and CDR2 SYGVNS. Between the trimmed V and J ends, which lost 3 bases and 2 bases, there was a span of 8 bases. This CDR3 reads CASSDTGAGNTIYF. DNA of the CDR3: TGTGCCAGCAGTGATACGGGGGCTGGAAACACCATATATTTT.

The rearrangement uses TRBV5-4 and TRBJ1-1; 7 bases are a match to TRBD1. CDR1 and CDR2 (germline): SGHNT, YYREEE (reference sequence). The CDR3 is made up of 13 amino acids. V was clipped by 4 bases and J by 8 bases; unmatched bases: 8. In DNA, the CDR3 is TGTGCCAGCAGCCTTACAGGGGAATCAGAAGCTTTCTTT. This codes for CASSLTGESEAFF.

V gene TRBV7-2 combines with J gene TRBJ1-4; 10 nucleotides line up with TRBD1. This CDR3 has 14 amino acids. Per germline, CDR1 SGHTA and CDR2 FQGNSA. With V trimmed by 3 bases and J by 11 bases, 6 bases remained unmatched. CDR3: CASSFRQGAGKLFF. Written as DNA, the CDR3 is TGTGCCAGCAGCTTCAGACAGGGGGCAGGGAAACTGTTTTTT. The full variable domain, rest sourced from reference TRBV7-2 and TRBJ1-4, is GAGVSQSPSNKVTEKGKDVELRCDPISGHTALYWYRQSLGQGLEFLIYFQGNSAPDKSGLPSDRFSAERTGGSVSTLTIQRTQQEDSAVYLCASSFRQGAGKLFFGSGTQLSVL.

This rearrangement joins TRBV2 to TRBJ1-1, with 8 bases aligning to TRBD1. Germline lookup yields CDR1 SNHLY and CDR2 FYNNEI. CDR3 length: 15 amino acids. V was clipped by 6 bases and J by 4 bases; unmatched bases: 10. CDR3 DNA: TGTGCCAGCAGGACGGGACAGGTCATGAGCACTGAAGCTTTCTTT. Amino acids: CASRTGQVMSTEAFF.

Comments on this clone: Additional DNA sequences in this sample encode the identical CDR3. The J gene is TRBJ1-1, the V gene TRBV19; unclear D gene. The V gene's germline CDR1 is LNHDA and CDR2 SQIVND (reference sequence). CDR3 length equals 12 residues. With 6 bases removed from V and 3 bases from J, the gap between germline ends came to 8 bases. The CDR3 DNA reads TGTGCCAGTAGCGGTAGATACACTGAAGCTTTCTTT. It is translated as CASSGRYTEAFF.

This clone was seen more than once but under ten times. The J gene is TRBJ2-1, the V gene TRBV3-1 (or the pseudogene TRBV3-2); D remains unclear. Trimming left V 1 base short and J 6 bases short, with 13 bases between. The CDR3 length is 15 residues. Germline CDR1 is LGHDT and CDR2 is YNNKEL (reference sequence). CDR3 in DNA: TGTGCCAGCAGCCAAGGGGCCCCTGGCCTCAATGAGCAGTTCTTC. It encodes CASSQGAPGLNEQFF.

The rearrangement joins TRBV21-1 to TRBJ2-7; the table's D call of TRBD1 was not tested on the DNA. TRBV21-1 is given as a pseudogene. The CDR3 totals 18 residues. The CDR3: CASSKAATASGVWYEQYF. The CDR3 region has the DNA TGTGCCAGCAGCAAAGCCGCCACGGCTTCAGGGGTCTGGTACGAGCAGTACTTC.

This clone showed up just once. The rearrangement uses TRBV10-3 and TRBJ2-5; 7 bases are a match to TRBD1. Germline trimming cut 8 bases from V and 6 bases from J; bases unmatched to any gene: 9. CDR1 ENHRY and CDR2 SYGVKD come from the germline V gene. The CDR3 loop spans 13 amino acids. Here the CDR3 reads CAIASGTEKTQYF. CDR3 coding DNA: TGTGCCATCGCCTCCGGGACAGAAAAGACCCAGTACTTC.

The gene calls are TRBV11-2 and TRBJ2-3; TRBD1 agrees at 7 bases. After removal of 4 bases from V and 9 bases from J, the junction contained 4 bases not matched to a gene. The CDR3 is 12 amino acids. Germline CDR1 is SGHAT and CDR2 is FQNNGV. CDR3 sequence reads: CASSYRGMTQYF. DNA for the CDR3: TGTGCCAGCAGCTACAGGGGAATGACGCAGTATTTT.

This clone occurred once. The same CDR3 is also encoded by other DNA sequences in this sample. The CDR3 DNA sequence: TGTGCCAGCAGCTTAGCCTCCCCAACTAATGAAAAACTGTTTTTT. It specifies CASSLASPTNEKLFF. The J gene is TRBJ1-4, the V gene TRBV7-9; D call uncertain. Trimming took off 0 bases at V and 0 bases at J, with 5 bases between the two ends. Germline CDR1 SEHNR, CDR2 FQNEAQ (reference sequence). The length of the CDR3 is 15 residues.